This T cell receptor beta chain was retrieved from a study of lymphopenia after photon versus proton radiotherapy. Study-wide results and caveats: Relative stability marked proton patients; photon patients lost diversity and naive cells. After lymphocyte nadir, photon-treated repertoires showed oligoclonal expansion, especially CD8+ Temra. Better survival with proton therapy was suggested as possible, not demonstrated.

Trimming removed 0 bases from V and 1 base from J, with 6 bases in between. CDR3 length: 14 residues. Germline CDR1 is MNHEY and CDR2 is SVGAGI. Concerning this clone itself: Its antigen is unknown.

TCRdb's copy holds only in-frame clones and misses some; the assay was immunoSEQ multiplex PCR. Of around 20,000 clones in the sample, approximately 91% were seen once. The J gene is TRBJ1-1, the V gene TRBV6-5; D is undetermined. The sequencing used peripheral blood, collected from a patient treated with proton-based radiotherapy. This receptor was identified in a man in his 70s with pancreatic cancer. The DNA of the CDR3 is TGTGCCAGCAGTTACTCGGCAGGGAACACTGAAGCTTTCTTT. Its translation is CASSYSAGNTEAFF.